Below, one TCR beta chain is given with its context. The protocol was immunoSEQ multiplex PCR, while the TCRdb copy is restricted to in-frame clones and leaves out a portion. The table shows roughly 45,000 clones, with around four fifths occurring only once. These data originate in a study of blood T cell repertoires in COVID-19. Turning to the study itself: Samples taken during acute and convalescent COVID-19 were collected in the United States, Italy and Spain.

The sample taken for sequencing was peripheral blood. The sequence came from a man aged 50 to 60 with active COVID-19.

The CDR3 spells CASSSSGKAYNEQFF. In DNA, the CDR3 is TGTGCCAGCAGTTCTAGCGGAAAGGCCTACAATGAGCAGTTCTTC. V usage is TRBV11-1 and J usage is TRBJ2-1; 7 nucleotides agree with TRBD2. The CDR3 covers 15 residues. Germline V gene sequence: CDR1 SGHAT, CDR2 FQDESV (reference sequence). V trimming: 6 bases; J trimming: 2 bases; junction bases outside the gene matches: 7.